This T cell receptor (beta chain) was recorded in a study of PD-L1 blockade in urothelial cancer. Synthetically made TCR analog templates were put into each PCR as spikes. Sequencing used immunoSEQ multiplex PCR; TCRdb keeps in-frame clones, though not all of them. The repertoire holds tens of thousands of clones, 84% seen once, with approximately 10% in the top ten. Time point denoted: pretreatment peripheral blood. There are 14 residues in the CDR3. Trimming shortened V by 1 base and J by 6 bases, and 10 bases separated the two germline ends. CDR1 is SGHTA, CDR2 FQGTGA, per germline. The TCR was taken from a woman aged 70-85 years with urothelial cancer. The V call is TRBV7-3, the J call TRBJ2-1; D is possibly TRBD2 (5 bases). Sequenced here: PBMCs, sampled around atezolizumab (anti-PD-L1) treatment. CDR3 nucleotides: TGTGCCAGCAGCTTAAGTGGAGGAAGCAATGAGCAGTTCTTC. It specifies CASSLSGGSNEQFF.